This T cell receptor beta chain was sequenced for a study of blood T cell repertoires in COVID-19. The overall study: COVID-19 samples collected from the United States, Italy and Spain covered acute and convalescent phases. T cells, B-cell-depleted T cells, or PBMCs provided the cDNA or gDNA that served as material.

Original analysis: Counts of nucleated cells, estimated from reference gene primer amplification, were obtained. Using immunoSEQ multiplex PCR, the repertoire was profiled, and TCRdb retains in-frame clones only, with some absent. The DNA gave D and trimming, while V, J and clone size come from that table. Of 270,000 or so clones in the sample, 82% are singletons; the top ten hold about 3%. V lost 6 bases and J lost 2; bases outside the gene matches: 13. CDR1 and CDR2 (germline): MNHNY, SVGAGI (reference sequence). This CDR3 is 16 amino acids long. This rearrangement joins TRBV6-6 to TRBJ2-7; TRBD2 agrees at 7 bases. This TCR was sampled from a woman between 18 and 29 years old with acute or convalescent COVID-19. Sequenced material: peripheral blood. The CDR3 DNA sequence: TGTGCCAGCAGGTCTCCGGATGGGAGGGGAGCCTACGAGCAGTACTTC. It encodes CASRSPDGRGAYEQYF.